The sequence of this T cell receptor (beta chain) was determined in a study of T cells in Graves' hyperthyroidism and ophthalmopathy (dated by TCRdb to the late 2010s). At the level of the whole study: Peripheral blood samples were taken at initial diagnosis, before any treatment was given. The 90 or so discovery patients were randomly split 7:3 into training and test sets. After blood sampling, hyperthyroidism patients were treated with methimazole at a starting dose of 30 mg daily, and ophthalmopathy patients were treated with high-dose intravenous methylprednisolone. Thyroid tissue and blood T-cell repertoires from six Graves' hyperthyroidism patients were also compared in the study. To identify distinguishing TCR V-J signatures, a discovery cohort of 100 patients was used, comprising roughly 45 with Graves' ophthalmopathy and around 60 with stable Graves' hyperthyroidism. The paper reports TCR Vbeta CDR3 sequencing of roughly 140 peripheral blood samples: approximately 41 ophthalmopathy, 75 to 80 hyperthyroidism and around 17 progressor patients. An independent validation cohort of under 20 hyperthyroidism patients and 17 patients who later progressed to ophthalmopathy tested prospective prediction of ophthalmopathy. Findings and caveats that apply to the study as a whole: Blood samples also contained most of the expanded thyroid clonotypes (frequency above 0.001), which suggests that blood repertoires may reflect thyroid immune responses. Sample size was not statistically predetermined, and investigators were not blinded to group allocation. A 13 V-J signature model separated ophthalmopathy from stable hyperthyroidism, with nearly 90% sensitivity and just under 84% specificity in cross-validation and 80%/75% in testing. During validation, the model predicted progression to ophthalmopathy a median of approximately 6 months ahead of onset, with more than 60% sensitivity and about 72% specificity.

A patient counted as having stable Graves' hyperthyroidism if no progression to ophthalmopathy occurred over 18 months of follow-up. Hyperthyroidism patients were aged 18 to 65 years and newly diagnosed, with disease duration of less than 2 months. Patients with uncontrolled infections, other autoimmune diseases, pregnancy or lactation were excluded. Diagnoses were established on the basis of clinical symptoms, serum thyroxine and TRAb, thyroid ultrasound, and orbital computed tomography. PBMCs were isolated from approximately 10 ml of fresh peripheral blood by Ficoll-Paque density gradient centrifugation. Total RNA was extracted using Trizol reagent, and RNA quality was assessed on an Agilent 2100 Bioanalyzer. In its sample, this clonotype was seen a few times. What this receptor recognizes is not known. No base quality information exists; no much larger clone differs at one position. V ends up 4 bases short and J 5 bases short, with an unmatched junction base count of 8. CDR1 and CDR2 are drawn from the germline V gene: SGHRS, YFSETQ. From cysteine to phenylalanine, the CDR3 is 14 amino acids long. CDR3 DNA only is kept here, 42 bases in frame from base 1.

The TCR beta CDR3 regions were amplified from RNA transcripts. For the first round of RT-PCR on the TCR CDR3, the HTBI primer set was used together with the Qiagen OneStep RT-PCR kit. Libraries were constructed in a second round of multiplex PCR, after which size selection and purification were performed. Sequencing of the libraries was done on an Illumina HiSeq2000 using paired-end 100 bp reads. The original pipeline was this. SOAPnuke was used to process the raw data, throwing out any read that contained adapters or uncalled bases, had a mean Phred below 15, or lacked an exact constant-primer or identifier match. COPE v1.2.5 was used to merge the high-quality paired reads, and each unique nucleotide sequence was defined as a clonotype. MiTCR v1.1 was used to align the clonotypes against IMGT TRBV, TRBD and TRBJ reference segments. Analysis was restricted to V-J combinations with a frequency above 0.0001, which covered roughly 99% of repertoires. A TCS score was defined as the ratio between F50 (clonal expansion) and ExV (chaos), using BLOSUM62-based TCRdist between CDR3 peptides within each V-J. Welch's t-statistics and random forest reduced around 510 V-J features to some 14, which were used in a naive Bayes classifier (R e1071). The public sequencing data were trimmed at Q25 with fastp and processed into clonotypes with MiXCR by TCRdb, which kept only in-frame beta chains. A single entry per CDR3 protein holds the most common genes and DNA from its merged rows. It is TCRdb's table, rather than the study itself, that gives the V and J calls and clone size. The table for this sample lists under 250,000 distinct CDR3 sequences; more than 15% of them were counted only once. The ten top clones hold approximately 46% of the sample.

The chain is encoded by TRBV5-1 joined to TRBJ2-7, with 8 junctional bases fitting TRBD1. The sequence came from a man in his forties or fifties with Graves' hyperthyroidism. The sequenced material came from blood. The nucleotides are TGCGCCAGCAGCCGTGGACAGGGTAGTAACGAGCAGTACTTC. The encoded protein is CASSRGQGSNEQYF. Beyond the CDR3, the reference TRBV5-1 and TRBJ2-7 genes provide the residues; the full variable domain reads: KAGVTQTPRYLIKTRGQQVTLSCSPISGHRSVSWYQQTPGQGLQFLFEYFSETQRNKGNFPGRFSGRQFSNSRSEMNVSTLELGDSALYLCASSRGQGSNEQYFGPGTRLTVT.